The 17 T cell receptor beta chains in this list originate from one sample, sequenced in a study of T cell repertoires in cytomegalovirus infection. Each CDR3 protein is one row after TCRdb ran MiXCR on the reads. In the table there are a few hundred thousand distinct CDR3 sequences, around a sixth of which are singletons. The material sequenced was PBMCs. The source of these receptors is a human donor in good health (CMV status not recorded). Some clones in this sample may be carry-over from other donors' samples.

At least ten counts were recorded for this clonotype. The rearrangement links TRBV12-3 or TRBV12-4 to TRBJ2-7, with D possibly being TRBD2 (5 bases). This CDR3 has 15 amino acids. Trimming removed 2 bases from V and 6 bases from J, with 17 bases in between. CDR3 sequence: CASSLSGSRSREQYF. CDR3 DNA sequence: TGTGCCAGCAGTTTATCGGGAAGTCGTAGCCGCGAGCAGTACTTC.

Ten or more counts support this clonotype. The chain combines TRBV28 with TRBJ1-6, with TRBD1 matching 9 bases. From germline, CDR1 is MDHEN and CDR2 SYDVKM. Trimming removed 3 bases from V and 5 bases from J; junction bases left unmatched: 2. CDR3 size: 15 residues. Here the CDR3 reads CASSFGDRDNSPLHF. In DNA form, the CDR3 reads TGTGCCAGCAGTTTCGGGGACAGGGATAATTCACCCCTCCACTTT.

This clonotype was seen more than once but under ten times. This chain connects TRBV2 to TRBJ2-1; D gene uncertain. CDR1 and CDR2 (germline): SNHLY, FYNNEI. V shed 6 bases and J shed 9 bases, with 15 bases lying between them. This CDR3 has 13 residues. The DNA for the CDR3 is TGTGCCAGCAGCACAGACACATGGGGTGAGCAGTTCTTC. This codes for CASSTDTWGEQFF.

This clonotype was seen only a few times. This chain links TRBV28 with TRBJ1-1; D possibly corresponds to TRBD1 (6 bases). Germline CDR1 MDHEN, CDR2 SYDVKM. This CDR3 has 13 residues. V dropped 5 bases and J dropped 0 bases, with 7 bases sitting between them. CDR3 loop: CASSGQLNTEAFF. The CDR3 DNA reads TGTGCCAGCAGTGGACAGTTGAACACTGAAGCTTTCTTT.

This clonotype was observed many times. The genes are TRBV7-9 and TRBJ2-2; D may be TRBD1 (6 bases). V was cut by 5 bases and J by 0 bases, with 13 bases left in between. From germline, CDR1 is SEHNR and CDR2 FQNEAQ (reference sequence). The CDR3 is 16 residues long. The CDR3 nucleotides are TGTGCCAGCAGCCGACAGGAGCTCGCGAACACCGGGGAGCTGTTTTTT. Translated, it gives CASSRQELANTGELFF.

This clonotype has at least ten counts. The V and J genes are TRBV4-1 and TRBJ1-1; D unclear. The ends were cut back, 1 base at V and 6 bases at J, with 9 bases in the middle. This CDR3 region has 13 residues. Germline-derived CDR1 and CDR2 are MGHRA and YSYEKL. CDR3 loop: CASSQVTTAEAFF. CDR3 DNA sequence: TGCGCCAGCAGCCAAGTGACTACAGCTGAAGCTTTCTTT.

This chain joins TRBV19 and TRBJ2-7, with 11 bases lining up with TRBD1. The CDR3 has 13 amino acids. The V gene end was trimmed by 6 bases and the J gene end by 5 bases; junction bases not matched to a gene: 3. Germline-derived CDR1 and CDR2 are LNHDA and SQIVND (reference sequence). CDR3 residues: CASRAGQGDEQYF. For the CDR3, the DNA is TGTGCCAGTAGAGCGGGACAGGGGGACGAGCAGTACTTC.

The genes are TRBV20-1 and TRBJ2-7; no definite D call. Germline CDR1 and CDR2: DFQATT and SNEGSKA (reference sequence). V shed 6 bases and J shed 3 bases, with 12 bases lying between them. The length of the CDR3 is 12 residues. The CDR3 protein is CSAGRTYYEQYF. Written as DNA, the CDR3 is TGCAGTGCCGGACGGACGTACTACGAGCAGTACTTC.

The chain has TRBV5-1 and TRBJ1-4; tentatively, D is TRBD1 (6 bases). CDR1 is SGHRS, CDR2 YFSETQ, per germline. Trimming left V 3 bases short and J 3 bases short, with 9 bases between. This CDR3 region has 14 residues. The CDR3 sequence: CASSSGDANEKLFF. As DNA, the CDR3 is TGCGCCAGCAGCTCAGGGGACGCTAATGAAAAACTGTTTTTT.

The chain links TRBV18 to TRBJ2-1, with D maybe TRBD1 (6 bases). Germline V CDR1 and CDR2: KGHSH, LQKENI. The V gene lost 2 bases and the J gene lost 12 bases, with 14 bases spanning the gap. CDR3 length: 13 residues. DNA of the CDR3: TGTGCCAGCTCACCAACGACCCAGACAGGGCAGTTCTTC. Its protein product is CASSPTTQTGQFF.

This clonotype was detected only a few times. The chain links TRBV6-2 or TRBV6-3 to TRBJ2-2, with a weak D call TRBD1 (6 bases). V lost 7 bases to trimming and J lost 4 bases, with 16 bases between them. The CDR3 is made up of 15 amino acids. CDR1 is MNHEY, CDR2 SVGEGT, per germline. The CDR3 DNA sequence: TGTGCCAGCACCAACAGGGTGGCGGGCACCGGGGAGCTGTTTTTT. Its protein is CASTNRVAGTGELFF.

This clonotype was counted many times. As DNA, the CDR3 is TGTGCCAGCAGCTTAGCGAGTACCAGCCATAACTATGGCTACACCTTC. Translated: CASSLASTSHNYGYTF. This chain uses TRBV7-2 with TRBJ1-2; no clear D. The CDR3 extends over 16 amino acids. V was pared by 0 bases and J by 1 base, with 12 bases between. CDR1 is SGHTA and CDR2 is FQGNSA in the germline V gene. Together with reference TRBV7-2 and TRBJ1-2, the CDR3 gives the full variable domain: GAGVSQSPSNKVTEKGKDVELRCDPISGHTALYWYRQSLGQGLEFLIYFQGNSAPDKSGLPSDRFSAERTGGSVSTLTIQRTQQEDSAVYLCASSLASTSHNYGYTFGSGTRLTVV.

This clonotype was seen a handful of times. This rearrangement joins TRBV12-3 or TRBV12-4 to TRBJ1-1, with 9 bases identical to TRBD1. Germline trimming cut 9 bases from V and 4 bases from J; bases unmatched to any gene: 3. This CDR3 is built from 12 residues. DNA of the CDR3: TGTGCCAGTAAGGACAGGGGCACTGAAGCTTTCTTT. This encodes CASKDRGTEAFF.

This chain uses TRBV28 with TRBJ1-2; TRBD1 might be the D (6 bases). Germline CDR1 is MDHEN and CDR2 is SYDVKM. CDR3 length: 16 amino acids. Trimming shortened V by 4 bases and J by 2 bases, and 17 bases separated the two germline ends. Here the CDR3 reads CASSSAGAGQNYGYTF. CDR3 DNA: TGTGCCAGCAGTTCTGCAGGGGCAGGACAAAACTATGGCTACACCTTC.

This clonotype was detected ten times or more. This sequence joins TRBV7-8 and TRBJ1-5; 9 nucleotides line up with TRBD1. Unmatched junction bases numbered 6, after V lost 5 bases and J lost 10 bases. The CDR3 loop spans 13 amino acids. Germline V gives CDR1 SGHVS, CDR2 FQNEAQ. CDR3 protein: CASSGAQGAPQHF. CDR3 coding DNA: TGTGCCAGCAGCGGCGCACAGGGGGCACCCCAGCATTTT.

This clonotype appeared a few times. The V gene is TRBV19, the J gene TRBJ2-7; D ambiguous. CDR3 size: 15 residues. V was trimmed by 5 bases and J by 2 bases, leaving 16 bases between them. CDR1 LNHDA and CDR2 SQIVND come from the germline V gene (reference sequence). CDR3 coding DNA: TGTGCCAGTAGTTTGGGCAACGAGATACCCTACGAGCAGTACTTC. Amino acid sequence: CASSLGNEIPYEQYF.

This rearrangement joins TRBV4-1 to TRBJ1-6; D is undetermined. The CDR3 has 16 residues. Trimming left V 1 base short and J 8 bases short, with 15 bases between. Germline V lookup: CDR1 MGHRA, CDR2 YSYEKL. CDR3 amino acids: CASSQAPWARDSPLHF. CDR3 in DNA: TGCGCCAGCAGCCAAGCGCCTTGGGCGAGGGATTCACCCCTCCACTTT.